This T cell receptor beta chain was found in a study of blood T cell repertoires in COVID-19. Overall study context: Samples of COVID-19 (acute and convalescent) were obtained from the United States, Italy and Spain. Nucleic acid was either cDNA or gDNA, and it came from T cells, B-cell-depleted T cells, or PBMCs.

Original analysis: Using reference gene primer amplification, nucleated cell counts were estimated. This table comes from immunoSEQ multiplex PCR, and its TCRdb copy is limited to in-frame clones, with some not included. V and J calls and clone size come straight from that table; D and trimming were deduced from the DNA. The repertoire has around 190,000 clones, approximately 87% of them found once; the top ten carry roughly 20%. Per the germline V gene, CDR1 is KGHSH and CDR2 is LQKENI. This CDR3 is 16 amino acids long. V dropped 3 bases and J dropped 1; count of bases not matched to a gene: 5. This clone was picked up a small number of times. Other DNA sequences from this sample encode an identical CDR3 as well.

The V gene is TRBV18, the J gene TRBJ2-2, with 7 bases that match TRBD1. This TCR came from a man in his 70s with active or convalescent COVID-19. Sequencing used peripheral blood. The CDR3 is CASSPRTGGNTGELFF. The CDR3 DNA follows: TGTGCCAGCTCACCTAGGACAGGCGGGAACACCGGGGAGCTGTTTTTT.